This T cell receptor beta chain was sequenced in a study of blood T cell repertoires in COVID-19. Study summary: PBMCs, B-cell-depleted T cells, or T cells provided the cDNA or gDNA that made up the material.

Original processing notes: Cell counts per sample came from amplifying reference gene primers. Sequencing used immunoSEQ multiplex PCR; TCRdb keeps in-frame clones, though not all of them. V and J calls and clone size come straight from that table; D and trimming were deduced from the DNA. The sample lists some 200,000 clones; 90% to 95% were seen once. This TCR came from a man aged 30 to 39 with COVID-19, enrolled during active disease. The sample comprised peripheral blood.

CDR3 sequence (DNA): TGTGCCAGCAGCTCCAAAGGGGTTGAGACCGGGGAGCTGTTTTTT. It encodes CASSSKGVETGELFF. The chain carries TRBV7-9 and TRBJ2-2; D is perhaps TRBD1 (5 bases). Germline V lookup: CDR1 SEHNR, CDR2 FQNEAQ (reference sequence). The CDR3 totals 15 residues. Between the trimmed V and J ends, which lost 4 bases and 5 bases, there was a span of 14 bases.